This T cell receptor beta chain was sequenced during a study of shared clonotypes between healthy human individuals. Findings of the study overall: Sequencing depth was a factor that was expected to affect clonotype sharing among donors.

Deep level was the assay's run setting. TCRdb keeps only in-frame clones here, not all; method: immunoSEQ multiplex PCR. Among approximately 500,000 clones listed, approximately 84% were seen once. Germline CDR1 and CDR2: LGHNA and YSLEER. This CDR3 is 17 amino acids long. V was shortened by 3 bases and J by 4 bases, with 16 bases between the two germline ends. This clone has more than one count but fewer than ten. As yet, its antigen is unknown. Samples left unsorted employed tens of millions of PBMCs for genomic DNA. The V and J genes are TRBV4-3 and TRBJ2-6, with D possibly called TRBD1 or TRBD2 (6 bases each). The TCR sequence derives from a woman aged 40 to 49 in good health. Some clones in this sample may be carry-over from other donors' samples. Input material: PBMCs. The CDR3 reads CASSHAWGANGANVLTF. For the CDR3, the DNA is TGCGCCAGCAGCCACGCCTGGGGGGCGAACGGGGCCAACGTCCTGACTTTC.